This T cell receptor (beta chain) emerged from a study of CD4 T cells in relation to SARS-CoV-2 and coronaviruses. Turning to the study itself: The negative reference was HIV-1 Nef peptide pool or peptide-free culture. The restricting HLA molecule for shared crossreactive spike epitopes was mapped.

Data came from immunoSEQ multiplex PCR; TCRdb stores just in-frame clones and leaves some out. The table has about 20,000 clones, about 70% seen once; the top ten hold about 16%. The sample holds one count of this clone. What it binds is unknown. Germline V gene data show CDR1 as SGHRS and CDR2 as YFSETQ. J was trimmed by 4 bases and V by 7 bases; bases with no gene match: 0. The CDR3 has 13 residues. Unexposed donor CD4+ T cells date from 2011-2018, before the COVID-19 pandemic. The cells were cultured for around ten days before CD4+ T cells were isolated. Cells permitting, SARS-CoV-2 S/N and four cold-coronavirus spikes were tested on unexposed-donor CD4+ T cells.

This TCR derives from a human donor in good health. This rearrangement joins TRBV5-1 to TRBJ2-3, with 13 bases identical to TRBD2. Sequencing input: CD4+ T cells from PBMCs, cultured in vitro. The CDR3 DNA sequence: TGCGCCAGCGGGACTAGCGGGGCAGATACGCAGTATTTT. Amino acid sequence: CASGTSGADTQYF.